This T cell receptor beta chain appears in the sequencing data of a study of beta chain features in type 1 diabetes. Study in general: The number of sorted cells examined across all samples was 107,917,701. Study-wide points: Among patients with Type 1 diabetes, TCRB CDR3s were moderately but significantly shorter in every one of the four CD4+ subsets.

This clone was recorded a few times. What it binds is unknown. The investigators reverse transcribed all of the isolated RNA, so they sequenced expressed TCRB transcripts. The data were produced by immunoSEQ multiplex PCR, yet TCRdb's version contains in-frame clones alone and is incomplete. Here the sample spans about 650,000 clones, over 10% being singletons. The CDR3 consists of 15 residues. Germline V gene data show CDR1 as SGHAT and CDR2 as FQNNGV. Trimming shortened V by 0 bases and J by 3 bases, and 12 bases separated the two germline ends. The TCR was taken from a man aged 30 to 45 with type 1 diabetes. The specimen sequenced was naive CD4+ T cells from blood. The rearrangement joins TRBV11-2 to TRBJ2-7, with a possible D match to TRBD1 (5 bases). The DNA of the CDR3 is TGTGCCAGCAGCTTAGACAGGGTCTCCGACTACGAGCAGTACTTC. Protein product: CASSLDRVSDYEQYF.